One sample yielded the 32 T cell receptor beta chains listed below, sequenced in a study of T-cell reconstitution after alpha-beta-depleted transplantation in children. The TCRbeta library was prepared with unique molecular identifiers. In TCRdb, the PCR reads were re-called with MiXCR into one record per CDR3 protein. Here the sample spans 300,000 to 350,000 distinct CDR3 sequences, approximately 23% being singletons. Material: PBMCs, mostly from graft donor cells, obtained 180 days after TCRalphabeta/CD19-depleted stem cell transplant. The origin of the receptors is a male patient aged 10 to 17 who had a stem cell transplant for acute lymphoblastic leukemia, so the T cells may come from the graft donor.

The chain carries TRBV5-6 and TRBJ2-1, with 9 bases lining up with TRBD1. This CDR3 spans 15 amino acids. V was pared by 2 bases and J by 5 bases, with 5 bases of the junction left unmatched. Germline values: CDR1 SGHDT, CDR2 YYEEEE. CDR3 in amino acids: CASSFLGTGNNEQFF. The CDR3 coding sequence is TGTGCCAGCAGCTTCCTTGGGACAGGGAACAATGAGCAGTTCTTC. The full variable domain, completed using reference TRBV5-6 and TRBJ2-1, is DAGVTQSPTHLIKTRGQQVTLRCSPKSGHDTVSWYQQALGQGPQFIFQYYEEEERQRGNFPDRFSGHQFPNYSSELNVNALLLGDSALYLCASSFLGTGNNEQFFGPGTRLTVL.

The genes are TRBV20-1 and TRBJ1-5; D uncertain. With 4 bases removed from V and 8 bases from J, the gap between germline ends came to 15 bases. The germline V gene has CDR1 DFQATT and CDR2 SNEGSKA (reference sequence). This CDR3 comprises 13 residues. For the CDR3, the DNA is TGCAGTGCTATCTTCAAGGGTTATGAGCCCCAGCATTTT. Protein product: CSAIFKGYEPQHF.

In this sample, this clonotype turned up a few times. This chain uses TRBV20-1 with TRBJ2-7; the D is unclear. The germline gives CDR1 DFQATT, CDR2 SNEGSKA (reference sequence). The CDR3 is 14 residues long. Trimming took off 0 bases at V and 2 bases at J, with 11 bases between the two ends. CDR3 coding DNA: TGCAGTGCTAGAGAGCCCTCCGTCCCCTACGAGCAGTACTTC. Its protein product is CSAREPSVPYEQYF.

Details on this clonotype: One end of the junction fails to match germline, which may point to a read error. The V and J genes are TRBV7-9 and TRBJ2-1, with 7 bases identical to TRBD1. The germline V gene encodes CDR1 SEHNR and CDR2 FQNEAQ (reference sequence). The CDR3 loop spans 11 amino acids. The CDR3 is CALRGRNGQFF. CDR3 DNA sequence: TGTGCCCTTAGGGGGCGGAATGGGCAGTTCTTC. Variable domain in full (rest from reference TRBV7-9 and TRBJ2-1): DTGVSQNPRHKITKRGQNVTFRCDPISEHNRLYWYRQTLGQGPEFLTYFQNEAQLEKSRLLSDRFSAERPKGSFSTLEIQRTEQGDSAMYLCALRGRNGQFFGPGTRLTVL.

This clonotype was found a few times. The chain links TRBV7-9 to TRBJ2-3, with TRBD2 identical over 7 bases. Losses at the gene ends were 4 bases for V and 2 bases for J; bases not matched to a gene: 9. Germline-derived CDR1 and CDR2 are SEHNR and FQNEAQ (reference sequence). The CDR3 totals 16 residues. The DNA for the CDR3 is TGTGCCAGCAGCTGGACCCAGCGGGACCACACAGATACGCAGTATTTT. Translation: CASSWTQRDHTDTQYF.

The chain carries TRBV20-1 and TRBJ1-5, with D maybe TRBD1 (5 bases). The V gene's germline CDR1 is DFQATT and CDR2 SNEGSKA (reference sequence). This CDR3 has 12 amino acids. V was trimmed by 0 bases and J by 16 bases, leaving 16 bases between them. CDR3 region: CSARDHTGVGHF. CDR3 DNA: TGCAGTGCTAGAGATCACACGGGGGTAGGTCATTTT.

This clonotype came up a few times. The chain has TRBV6-1 and TRBJ1-4; no clear D gene. CDR3 length: 11 residues. Germline V gene data show CDR1 as MNHNS and CDR2 as SASEGT. V lost 7 bases, J lost 8 bases, and 8 bases lay in between. CDR3 residues: CASTVWEKLFF. The DNA of the CDR3 is TGTGCCAGCACGGTCTGGGAAAAACTGTTTTTT.

Only a few counts were recorded for this clonotype. This sequence joins TRBV3-1 and TRBJ1-4; 10 bases align to TRBD1. Trimming at V came to 4 bases and at J to 0 bases, leaving 5 bases not matched to a gene. The CDR3 is made up of 17 amino acids. Germline CDR1 LGHDT, CDR2 YNNKEL (reference sequence). The CDR3 DNA follows: TGTGCCAGCAGCCCGGGACAGGGGCCTACAACTAATGAAAAACTGTTTTTT. Translation: CASSPGQGPTTNEKLFF.

A few counts support this clonotype. The chain uses TRBV14 and TRBJ2-6; tentative D call: TRBD2 (5 bases). The CDR3 is made up of 15 amino acids. V was pared by 5 bases and J by 0 bases, with 8 bases between. Germline V CDR1 and CDR2: SGHDN, FVKESK. As DNA, the CDR3 is TGTGCCAGCAGCAATACTAGCTCTGGGGCCAACGTCCTGACTTTC. Protein product: CASSNTSSGANVLTF.

The table lists this clonotype with a few counts. This chain connects TRBV9 to TRBJ2-3; tentative D call: TRBD1 (5 bases). Trimming left V 3 bases short and J 4 bases short, with 12 bases between. The germline CDR1 and CDR2 sequences are SGDLS and YYNGEE. The CDR3 is 14 residues long. CDR3 DNA: TGTGCCAGCAGCGCGGACAAACGGGCAGATACGCAGTATTTT. It yields the protein CASSADKRADTQYF.

The V call is TRBV20-1, the J call TRBJ2-7; D is possibly TRBD1 (5 bases). Trimming stripped 0 bases from V and 0 bases from J, with 12 bases between. The CDR3 totals 15 residues. CDR1 is DFQATT, CDR2 SNEGSKA, per germline (reference sequence). For the CDR3, the DNA is TGCAGTGCTAGAGATAAGGGGCCCAGCTCCTACGAGCAGTACTTC. Its protein product is CSARDKGPSSYEQYF.

This clonotype was recorded a few times. The chain recombines TRBV9 with TRBJ2-7; D is undetermined. The length of the CDR3 is 13 residues. V shed 2 bases and J shed 2 bases, with 8 bases lying between them. CDR1 and CDR2 from the germline V gene are SGDLS and YYNGEE. CDR3 sequence reads: CASSVGFTYEQYF. The CDR3 nucleotides read TGTGCCAGCAGCGTTGGTTTCACCTACGAGCAGTACTTC.

The genes are TRBV12-3 or TRBV12-4 and TRBJ2-1; 7 bases are a match to TRBD2. The CDR3 is made up of 19 amino acids. The V and J ends lost 0 bases and 4 bases, in that order; junction bases with no gene match: 15. The CDR3 protein is CASSLAPGGGPYMYNEQFF. The CDR3, as DNA: TGTGCCAGCAGTTTAGCGCCGGGGGGAGGGCCTTATATGTACAATGAGCAGTTCTTC.

The V and J genes are TRBV12-3 or TRBV12-4 and TRBJ2-7; 7 nucleotides agree with TRBD2. The V gene end was trimmed by 3 bases and the J gene end by 3 bases; junction bases not matched to a gene: 2. The CDR3 loop spans 13 amino acids. The CDR3 reads CASSLERDYEQYF. CDR3 nucleotide sequence: TGTGCCAGCAGTTTGGAGCGGGACTACGAGCAGTACTTC.

The chain carries TRBV9 and TRBJ2-5, with no clear D. The V end lost 0 bases, the J end lost 2 bases, and 11 bases lay between the germline ends. The length of the CDR3 is 15 residues. Germline loops: CDR1 SGDLS, CDR2 YYNGEE. The CDR3 DNA reads as TGTGCCAGCAGCGTAGAGCCCCGCAGGCAAGAGACCCAGTACTTC. It specifies CASSVEPRRQETQYF.

The J gene is TRBJ1-4, the V gene TRBV24-1; D may be TRBD1 (5 bases). The CDR3 length is 14 residues. Deletions cut 6 bases from V and 8 bases from J, with 15 bases between. Germline CDR1 and CDR2: KGHDR and SFDVKD. CDR3 DNA sequence: TGTGCCACCAGTCGGGGGATCCCCGGGGAAAAACTGTTTTTT. Translating gives CATSRGIPGEKLFF.

The chain uses TRBV27 and TRBJ2-1, with 12 bases identical to TRBD2. Germline-derived CDR1 and CDR2 are MNHEY and SMNVEV (reference sequence). The CDR3 loop spans 15 amino acids. With V trimmed by 7 bases and J by 6 bases, 7 bases remained unmatched. The CDR3 region is CASTLLAGGANEQFF. DNA of the CDR3: TGTGCCAGCACCCTACTAGCGGGAGGAGCCAATGAGCAGTTCTTC.

This clonotype was detected only once. The CDR3 coding sequence is TGTGCCAGCAGTCCTTGGGAGGGGTTCTACGAGCAGTACTTC. Translating it yields CASSPWEGFYEQYF. This rearrangement joins TRBV11-2 to TRBJ2-7; TRBD2 aligns across 7 bases. Per germline, CDR1 SGHAT and CDR2 FQNNGV. The CDR3 totals 14 residues. With 6 bases clipped from V and 3 bases from J, the junction kept 8 bases outside the gene matches. Using reference TRBV11-2 and TRBJ2-7 for the parts outside the CDR3, the full variable domain is EAGVAQSPRYKIIEKRQSVAFWCNPISGHATLYWYQQILGQGPKLLIQFQNNGVVDDSQLPKDRFSAERLKGVDSTLKIQPAKLEDSAVYLCASSPWEGFYEQYFGPGTRLTVT.

This clonotype was seen a handful of times. The chain recombines TRBV14 with TRBJ2-6; D not resolved. Germline lookup yields CDR1 SGHDN and CDR2 FVKESK. The CDR3 contains 15 residues. Trimming removed 4 bases from V and 4 bases from J, with 11 bases in between. This chain's CDR3 is CASSRASRGANVLTF. In DNA form, the CDR3 reads TGTGCCAGCAGCCGGGCTTCCAGGGGGGCCAACGTCCTGACTTTC.

This clonotype was observed at least ten times. The gene calls are TRBV29-1 and TRBJ2-5, with D uncertain. Germline-derived CDR1 and CDR2 are SQVTM and ANQGSEA. The length of the CDR3 is 14 residues. V dropped 4 bases and J dropped 1 base, with 13 bases sitting between them. The CDR3 DNA reads TGCAGCGTTGTAAGGCAGTACCTCCAAGAGACCCAGTACTTC. Translating gives CSVVRQYLQETQYF.

The chain recombines TRBV25-1 with TRBJ1-2; perhaps TRBD1 as D (5 bases). CDR3 length equals 13 residues. The germline V gene has CDR1 MGHDK and CDR2 SYGVNS. Trimming shortened V by 4 bases and J by 8 bases, and 14 bases separated the two germline ends. The CDR3 nucleotides are TGTGCCAGCAGTGGGGGGGTGGCGTGGGGCTACACCTTC. Protein: CASSGGVAWGYTF.

This sequence joins TRBV6-6 and TRBJ1-1; D is possibly TRBD1 (6 bases). Trimming stripped 6 bases from V and 7 bases from J, with 15 bases between. CDR1 is MNHNY and CDR2 is SVGAGI in the germline V gene (reference sequence). The CDR3 is 13 residues long. The CDR3 DNA reads TGTGCCAGCAGCTTGGGACAAACAGGTGAAGCTTTCTTT. This gives the protein CASSLGQTGEAFF.

The V gene is TRBV4-1, the J gene TRBJ2-5; 12 nucleotides align to TRBD2. CDR1 is MGHRA and CDR2 is YSYEKL in the germline V gene. J gave up 1 base and V 5 bases, and 11 bases lay outside the gene matches. This CDR3 comprises 18 residues. The CDR3 DNA is TGCGCCAGCAGCGTGGGACTAGCGGGTCGACCAATCCAAGAGACCCAGTACTTC. Amino acids: CASSVGLAGRPIQETQYF.

The genes are TRBV5-1 and TRBJ2-4; either TRBD1 or TRBD2 may fit D (6 bases each). V was clipped by 4 bases and J by 2 bases, with 16 bases between them. In germline, CDR1 is SGHRS, CDR2 YFSETQ. The CDR3 sequence is 16 residues long. The CDR3: CASSPLGGGSKNIQYF. For the CDR3, the DNA is TGCGCCAGCAGCCCCTTGGGGGGCGGATCCAAAAACATTCAGTACTTC.

This chain joins TRBV7-7 and TRBJ2-5; the match to TRBD1 covers 10 bases. The trim removed 5 bases at V and 5 bases at J, leaving 8 bases unmatched. Germline CDR1 reads SSHAT; CDR2 reads FNYEAQ (reference sequence). There are 15 residues in the CDR3. The CDR3 DNA follows: TGTGCCAGCAGCCTCGAGGGACAGGGGTACGAGACCCAGTACTTC. As protein: CASSLEGQGYETQYF. Filled out from reference TRBV7-7 and TRBJ2-5, the complete variable domain reads GAGVSQSPRYKVTKRGQDVTLRCDPISSHATLYWYQQALGQGPEFLTYFNYEAQPDKSGLPSDRFSAERPEGSISTLTIQRTEQRDSAMYRCASSLEGQGYETQYFGPGTRLLVL.

This clonotype appeared a few times. The rearrangement uses TRBV9 and TRBJ1-6, with 11 bases fitting TRBD1. Germline V lookup: CDR1 SGDLS, CDR2 YYNGEE. J lost 7 bases, V lost 0 bases, and 12 bases had no gene match. CDR3 size: 19 residues. DNA for the CDR3: TGTGCCAGCAGCGTAGACCCCGGGACAGGGGGTCTACAAAATTCACCCCTCCACTTT. As protein: CASSVDPGTGGLQNSPLHF.

This clonotype was counted between two and nine times. The chain employs TRBV5-1 and TRBJ1-1, with a possible D match to TRBD1 (5 bases). Germline V gene lookup returns CDR1 SGHRS and CDR2 YFSETQ. The germline V and J ends were trimmed by 2 bases and 5 bases, with 13 bases remaining between them. The CDR3 is made up of 14 amino acids. The CDR3 here is CASSFQGGGTEAFF. The CDR3 region has the DNA TGCGCCAGCAGCTTCCAGGGTGGAGGGACTGAAGCTTTCTTT.

This clonotype has just a few counts. The chain uses TRBV12-3 or TRBV12-4 and TRBJ2-7, with no clear D. The CDR3 has 13 amino acids. V shed 1 base and J shed 4 bases, with 8 bases lying between them. CDR3 nucleotides: TGTGCCAGCAGTTTAGACGAAGTATACGAGCAGTACTTC. Residues: CASSLDEVYEQYF.

Comment on this clonotype: At one boundary the junction diverges from the germline segment, which might be a read error. The chain links TRBV3-1 to TRBJ2-2; 8 bases agree with TRBD1. Germline loops: CDR1 LGHDT, CDR2 YNNKEL (reference sequence). The CDR3 is 18 residues long. The CDR3, as DNA: TGTACCAGCAGCCCCGACAGGGGAAAGCCCCTGAACACCGGGGAGCTGTTTTTT. This gives the protein CTSSPDRGKPLNTGELFF.

This clonotype was counted many times. V and J are TRBV4-1 and TRBJ1-2; TRBD1 might be the D (5 bases). Germline CDR1 is MGHRA and CDR2 is YSYEKL. Trimming stripped 0 bases from V and 8 bases from J, with 13 bases between. The CDR3 contains 14 residues. The CDR3 DNA follows: TGCGCCAGCAGCCAAGATCGGCTAGGGGCCGGCTACACCTTC. Amino acids: CASSQDRLGAGYTF.

The rearrangement uses TRBV20-1 and TRBJ2-5, with 10 bases lining up with TRBD1. This CDR3 comprises 15 residues. With V trimmed by 5 bases and J by 6 bases, 12 bases remained unmatched. Per germline, CDR1 DFQATT and CDR2 SNEGSKA (reference sequence). The chain's CDR3 is CSAGKRTGGLKTQYF. CDR3 DNA sequence: TGCAGTGCTGGTAAAAGGACAGGGGGTTTGAAGACCCAGTACTTC.

V and J are TRBV9 and TRBJ2-3; 10 bases agree with TRBD2. This CDR3 comprises 15 residues. V lost 4 bases and J lost 4; bases outside the gene matches: 6. CDR1 SGDLS and CDR2 YYNGEE come from the germline V gene. CDR3 protein: CASSNLAGVADTQYF. In DNA form, the CDR3 reads TGTGCCAGCAGCAACCTAGCGGGAGTCGCAGATACGCAGTATTTT. Combining the CDR3 with reference TRBV9 and TRBJ2-3 gives the whole variable domain DSGVTQTPKHLITATGQRVTLRCSPRSGDLSVYWYQQSLDQGLQFLIQYYNGEERAKGNILERFSAQQFPDLHSELNLSSLELGDSALYFCASSNLAGVADTQYFGPGTRLTVL.